What follows are 28 T cell receptor beta chains derived from one specimen sequenced in a study of regulatory T cells in long-lasting Graves disease. According to the study, TCR beta libraries were built with iRepertoire HTBI primers and CDR3-region Arm-PCR. Via MiXCR, TCRdb re-called the multiplex PCR reads, giving one row per CDR3 protein. This table has approximately 390,000 distinct CDR3 sequences, around 16% appearing once. Time point specified: newly diagnosed GD, antithyroid drugs for less than 3 months. There was RNA extracted from PBMCs, and the TCR library was made from it. The sample was also linked to a second study, of T cells in Graves' hyperthyroidism and ophthalmopathy.

Material: peripheral blood mononuclear cells (PBMCs), obtained at new diagnosis, from a patient treated with antithyroid drugs. Receptors were obtained from a woman under 30 with Graves disease.

Only one count was recorded for this clonotype. The chain employs TRBV4-1 and TRBJ2-7; possibly TRBD2 for D (5 bases). Germline CDR1 is MGHRA and CDR2 is YSYEKL. CDR3 length: 15 residues. V was trimmed by 1 base and J by 6 bases, leaving 16 bases between them. CDR3 sequence: CASSQASGLSAEQYF. CDR3 coding DNA: TGCGCCAGCAGCCAAGCAAGCGGACTCTCGGCCGAGCAGTACTTC.

In this sample, this clonotype turned up a few times. The rearrangement links TRBV20-1 to TRBJ1-1; D gene ambiguous. CDR1 is DFQATT and CDR2 is SNEGSKA in the germline V gene (reference sequence). Trimming took off 4 bases at V and 0 bases at J, with 9 bases between the two ends. The CDR3 is 13 amino acids. The DNA of the CDR3 is TGCAGTGCTATCCCCGGCGTGAACACTGAAGCTTTCTTT. Its protein is CSAIPGVNTEAFF.

This clonotype was observed at least ten times. The CDR3 loop reads CATSDHQETQYF. Written as DNA, the CDR3 is TGTGCCACCAGTGACCATCAAGAGACCCAGTACTTC. The V call is TRBV24-1, the J call TRBJ2-5; D gene unclear. The CDR3 is made up of 12 amino acids. V gave up 4 bases and J gave up 2 bases, with 4 bases separating them. Per the germline V gene, CDR1 is KGHDR and CDR2 is SFDVKD.

This clonotype was counted ten times or more. The chain couples TRBV28 to TRBJ2-3, with TRBD2 identical over 8 bases. Trimming took 7 bases from V and 2 from J; bases not matched to a gene: 8. This CDR3 spans 15 amino acids. Germline-derived CDR1 and CDR2 are MDHEN and SYDVKM. CDR3 coding DNA: TGTGCCAGCACTCCAATAGCGGGGCTCACAGATACGCAGTATTTT. This sequence encodes CASTPIAGLTDTQYF.

This clonotype was seen at least ten times. The chain recombines TRBV12-3 or TRBV12-4 with TRBJ1-6; TRBD1 agrees at 7 bases. J was trimmed by 7 bases and V by 7 bases; bases with no gene match: 7. The CDR3 runs 14 residues. As DNA, the CDR3 is TGTGCCAGCAACAAGGAGGGGGCGAATTCACCCCTCCACTTT. Translation gives CASNKEGANSPLHF.

This clonotype showed up many times. The chain has TRBV5-1 and TRBJ2-1; D is unresolved. CDR3 length: 14 residues. Trimming took 0 bases from V and 2 from J, leaving 6 bases between them. Germline V gives CDR1 SGHRS, CDR2 YFSETQ. This chain's CDR3 is CASSLDSTYNEQFF. The CDR3 nucleotides are TGCGCCAGCAGCTTGGACTCCACCTACAATGAGCAGTTCTTC.

This clonotype was found many times. This chain links TRBV5-1 with TRBJ1-2; 8 nucleotides match TRBD1. V dropped 0 bases and J dropped 0; count of bases not matched to a gene: 7. This CDR3 comprises 17 residues. Looked up from germline, CDR1 is SGHRS and CDR2 is YFSETQ. CDR3 protein: CASSLAGGFPSNYGYTF. DNA for the CDR3: TGCGCCAGCAGCTTGGCAGGGGGCTTTCCCTCTAACTATGGCTACACCTTC.

This clonotype was recorded at least ten times. This chain links TRBV2 with TRBJ2-3; 11 nucleotides match TRBD2. The CDR3 has 16 amino acids. The V and J ends lost 11 bases and 1 base, in that order; junction bases with no gene match: 11. Germline assignment: CDR1 SNHLY and CDR2 FYNNEI. CDR3 in DNA: TGTGCCTCTCCTCGGATTAGCGGGAGGGGCACAGATACGCAGTATTTT. Amino acid sequence: CASPRISGRGTDTQYF. The full variable domain, its missing parts supplied by reference TRBV2 and TRBJ2-3, is EPEVTQTPSHQVTQMGQEVILRCVPISNHLYFYWYRQILGQKVEFLVSFYNNEISEKSEIFDDQFSVERPDGSNFTLKIRSTKLEDSAMYFCASPRISGRGTDTQYFGPGTRLTVL.

This clonotype came up many times. V usage is TRBV18 and J usage is TRBJ2-2; D gene ambiguous. Germline V CDR1 and CDR2: KGHSH, LQKENI. The length of the CDR3 is 15 residues. The V and J ends lost 3 bases and 0 bases respectively, with 8 bases between them. CDR3 sequence: CASSPLAANTGELFF. In DNA, the CDR3 is TGTGCCAGCTCACCGTTGGCAGCGAACACCGGGGAGCTGTTTTTT. Combining the CDR3 with reference TRBV18 and TRBJ2-2 gives the whole variable domain NAGVMQNPRHLVRRRGQEARLRCSPMKGHSHVYWYRQLPEEGLKFMVYLQKENIIDESGMPKERFSAEFPKEGPSILRIQQVVRGDSAAYFCASSPLAANTGELFFGEGSRLTVL.

The table lists this clonotype with a few counts. The chain employs TRBV4-2 and TRBJ1-2; 9 bases fit TRBD1. The CDR3 covers 15 residues. V lost 3 bases to trimming and J lost 4 bases; unmatched junction nucleotides: 6. CDR1 and CDR2 (germline): LGHNA, YNFKEQ. CDR3 protein: CASSHPTGGSYGYTF. In DNA, the CDR3 is TGTGCCAGCAGCCACCCAACAGGGGGCAGCTATGGCTACACCTTC.

This clonotype was recorded many times. The chain is built from TRBV2 and TRBJ2-7; a possible D gene is TRBD2 (5 bases). This CDR3 is built from 15 residues. Trimming took off 6 bases at V and 1 base at J, with 16 bases between the two ends. The germline V gene encodes CDR1 SNHLY and CDR2 FYNNEI. CDR3 region: CASSPDPSGSYEQYF. DNA for the CDR3: TGTGCCAGCAGCCCGGACCCATCGGGGTCCTACGAGCAGTACTTC.

This chain links TRBV3-1 with TRBJ1-2; D gene uncertain. V was cut by 4 bases and J by 3 bases, with 12 bases left in between. The germline CDR1 and CDR2 sequences are LGHDT and YNNKEL (reference sequence). The CDR3 sequence is 14 residues long. The CDR3 DNA reads TGTGCCAGCAGCCCGTCAGACATCCACTATGGCTACACCTTC. Translating it yields CASSPSDIHYGYTF.

This clonotype showed up many times. V usage is TRBV3-1 and J usage is TRBJ1-1, with 7 bases aligning to TRBD1. This CDR3 has 15 amino acids. Germline lookup yields CDR1 LGHDT and CDR2 YNNKEL (reference sequence). V lost 4 bases to trimming and J lost 0 bases; unmatched junction nucleotides: 5. CDR3 sequence reads: CASSPGTEMNTEAFF. CDR3 coding DNA: TGTGCCAGCAGCCCTGGGACAGAAATGAACACTGAAGCTTTCTTT.

This chain joins TRBV9 and TRBJ1-2, with D maybe TRBD1 (6 bases). This CDR3 is 17 amino acids long. CDR1 SGDLS and CDR2 YYNGEE come from the germline V gene. V lost 4 bases and J 4 bases, leaving 23 bases between the germline ends. The CDR3 spells CASSLGAAIDLAYGYTF. CDR3 DNA sequence: TGTGCCAGCAGCTTGGGGGCGGCTATAGATTTGGCCTATGGCTACACCTTC.

This clonotype has ten or more counts. The genes are TRBV28 and TRBJ2-7; D is unresolved. The germline CDR1 and CDR2 sequences are MDHEN and SYDVKM. V dropped 1 base and J dropped 5 bases, with 15 bases sitting between them. CDR3 length equals 15 residues. This CDR3 reads CASSLLVGSTDEQYF. CDR3 bases: TGTGCCAGCAGTTTATTGGTCGGGTCGACCGACGAGCAGTACTTC.

This clonotype was observed many times. The rearrangement links TRBV30 to TRBJ2-1, with D maybe TRBD2 (7 bases). CDR1 is GTSNPN and CDR2 is SVGIG in the germline V gene (reference sequence). V was cut by 4 bases and J by 3 bases, with 19 bases left in between. This CDR3 contains 16 residues. CDR3 nucleotide sequence: TGTGCCTGGATCCCGAGATGGGGGGGGCTCTACAATGAGCAGTTCTTC. This encodes CAWIPRWGGLYNEQFF.

The chain recombines TRBV7-9 with TRBJ2-5, with D perhaps TRBD2 (8 bases). The germline V gene has CDR1 SEHNR and CDR2 FQNEAQ (reference sequence). The CDR3 is made up of 19 amino acids. V dropped 4 bases and J dropped 6 bases, with 30 bases sitting between them. CDR3 sequence: CASSSHGTRGGAAWKTQYF. In DNA, the CDR3 is TGTGCCAGCAGCTCCCACGGGACTAGAGGGGGCGCCGCGTGGAAGACCCAGTACTTC.

This clonotype was recorded at least ten times. The rearrangement links TRBV3-1 to TRBJ2-7, with D possibly being TRBD1 (5 bases). CDR1 is LGHDT, CDR2 YNNKEL, per germline (reference sequence). The CDR3 runs to 14 residues. The V gene lost 3 bases and the J gene lost 2 bases, with 11 bases spanning the gap. The CDR3 region has the DNA TGTGCCAGCAGCCAGGCGGACAATACCTACGAGCAGTACTTC. The encoded protein is CASSQADNTYEQYF.

This clonotype was observed many times. The chain recombines TRBV5-1 with TRBJ2-7; D gene ambiguous. Germline V CDR1 and CDR2: SGHRS, YFSETQ. The CDR3 is 16 residues long. Deletions cut 0 bases from V and 2 bases from J, with 15 bases between. CDR3 residues: CASSLAGLGRAYEQYF. DNA for the CDR3: TGCGCCAGCAGCTTGGCCGGTCTGGGAAGGGCCTACGAGCAGTACTTC.

This clonotype was observed a handful of times. This chain connects TRBV19 to TRBJ1-5; D gene uncertain. The CDR3 covers 13 residues. Germline-derived CDR1 and CDR2 are LNHDA and SQIVND (reference sequence). V was clipped by 3 bases and J by 11 bases, with 14 bases between them. CDR3 sequence (DNA): TGTGCCAGTAGTATTCGGGTATCAGCGTCCCAGCATTTT. Translated, it gives CASSIRVSASQHF.

This clonotype was seen repeatedly, ten times or more. The chain combines TRBV5-1 with TRBJ2-7; TRBD1 matches at 12 bases. Germline V lookup: CDR1 SGHRS, CDR2 YFSETQ. The CDR3 covers 16 residues. V lost 3 bases, J lost 2 bases, and 6 bases stayed unmatched. The CDR3 sequence is CASSYGTGGRTYEQYF. CDR3 bases: TGCGCCAGCAGCTATGGGACAGGGGGCAGGACCTACGAGCAGTACTTC.

This clonotype was seen ten or more times. The chain's CDR3 is CASSATGGNSPLHF. CDR3 sequence (DNA): TGTGCCAGCAGCGCGACAGGGGGTAATTCACCCCTCCACTTT. The chain joins TRBV11-2 to TRBJ1-6, with 9 bases fitting TRBD1. V shed 5 bases, J shed 6 bases, and the junction held 2 bases outside the gene matches. This CDR3 contains 14 residues. CDR1 is SGHAT and CDR2 is FQNNGV in the germline V gene.

This clonotype was detected only a few times. CDR3 DNA sequence: TGCAGTGCTAGGGAACAGGGGAACACCGGGGAGCTGTTTTTT. Translating gives CSAREQGNTGELFF. The rearrangement uses TRBV20-1 and TRBJ2-2; TRBD1 is a possible D gene (6 bases). Per the germline V gene, CDR1 is DFQATT and CDR2 is SNEGSKA (reference sequence). V was cut by 3 bases and J by 1 base, with 9 bases left in between. The CDR3 consists of 14 residues.

This clonotype was seen repeatedly, ten times or more. The chain links TRBV2 to TRBJ2-7, with TRBD2 identical over 7 bases. V shed 6 bases, J shed 0 bases, and the junction held 5 bases outside the gene matches. Looked up from germline, CDR1 is SNHLY and CDR2 is FYNNEI. The CDR3 covers 14 residues. CDR3 loop: CASRGGSSSYEQYF. In DNA form, the CDR3 reads TGTGCCAGCAGGGGGGGGTCGTCCTCCTACGAGCAGTACTTC.

This clonotype was detected ten times or more. This chain links TRBV6-2 or TRBV6-3 with TRBJ2-3; 8 bases map to TRBD1. The CDR3 loop spans 15 amino acids. Germline V gene data show CDR1 as MNHEY and CDR2 as SVGEGT. Losses at the gene ends were 6 bases for V and 5 bases for J; bases not matched to a gene: 10. CDR3 sequence reads: CASSLGQGKRDTQYF. The CDR3 DNA reads TGTGCCAGCAGCCTAGGACAGGGTAAAAGAGATACGCAGTATTTT.

This clonotype was seen many times. This sequence joins TRBV6-1 and TRBJ1-2, with D unclear. Germline V gives CDR1 MNHNS, CDR2 SASEGT. V was pared by 6 bases and J by 12 bases, with 17 bases between. CDR3 size: 12 residues. Written as DNA, the CDR3 is TGTGCCAGCAGACAAACCGGTACTGTGGACACCTTC. Its protein is CASRQTGTVDTF.

This clonotype was recorded many times. The chain links TRBV7-3 to TRBJ2-1, with D perhaps matching TRBD2 (5 bases). Trimming took off 5 bases at V and 12 bases at J, with 20 bases between the two ends. The CDR3 runs 14 residues. CDR1 is SGHTA, CDR2 FQGTGA, per germline. CDR3 in DNA: TGTGCCAGCAGCCTTCGTGCAACAGAGGGTAGGCAGTTCTTC. Translating gives CASSLRATEGRQFF.

There are many counts of this clonotype. The chain couples TRBV18 to TRBJ1-1, with D unresolved. CDR1 KGHSH and CDR2 LQKENI come from the germline V gene. The CDR3 extends over 14 amino acids. V was cut by 2 bases and J by 5 bases, with 12 bases left in between. The CDR3 here is CASSPDTSVTEAFF. The CDR3 DNA is TGTGCCAGCTCACCAGATACCTCGGTGACTGAAGCTTTCTTT.